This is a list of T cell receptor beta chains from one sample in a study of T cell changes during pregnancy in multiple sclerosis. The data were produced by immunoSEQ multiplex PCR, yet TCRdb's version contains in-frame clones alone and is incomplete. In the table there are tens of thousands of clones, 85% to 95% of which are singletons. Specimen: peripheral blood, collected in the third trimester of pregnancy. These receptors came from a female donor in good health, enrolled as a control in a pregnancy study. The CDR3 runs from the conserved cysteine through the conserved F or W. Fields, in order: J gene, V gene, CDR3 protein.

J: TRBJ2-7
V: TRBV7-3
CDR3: CASSLTGRGGYEQYF

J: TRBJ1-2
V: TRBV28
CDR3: CASSLSDREGYTF

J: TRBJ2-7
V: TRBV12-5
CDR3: CASGLATRPPGEQYF

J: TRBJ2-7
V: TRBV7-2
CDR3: CASSLAGTGVYEQYF

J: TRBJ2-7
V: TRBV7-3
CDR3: CASSLSRDSYEQYF

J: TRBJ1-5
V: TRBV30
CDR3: CAWSVEGTGNQPQHF

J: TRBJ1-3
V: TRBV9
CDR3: CASSENRGHIGRNTIYF

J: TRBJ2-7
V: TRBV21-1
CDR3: CASSRTLAGESYEQYF

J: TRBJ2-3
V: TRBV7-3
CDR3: CASSSGLAGQPDTQYF

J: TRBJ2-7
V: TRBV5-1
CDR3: CASSLDLLAGGTYEQYF

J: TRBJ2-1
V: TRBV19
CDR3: CASSLAPDWSSYNEQFF

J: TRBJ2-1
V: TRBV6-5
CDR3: CASTSGNQEYNEQFF

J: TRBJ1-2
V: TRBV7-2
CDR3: CASSYQWGGGGYTF

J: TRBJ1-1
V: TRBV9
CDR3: CASSPQTGVYTEAFF

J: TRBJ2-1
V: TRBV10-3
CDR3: CAISEWLAGAVNEQFF

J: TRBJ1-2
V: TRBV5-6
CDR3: CASSPPEDYGYTF

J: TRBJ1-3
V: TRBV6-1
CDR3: CASLEVTGGNTIYF

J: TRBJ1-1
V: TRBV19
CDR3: CASSTGQGWTEAFF

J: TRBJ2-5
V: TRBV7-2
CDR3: CASSLVGGQETQYF

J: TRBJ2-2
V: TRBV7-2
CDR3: CASSRQGGRGVTGELFF

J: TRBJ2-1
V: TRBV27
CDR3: CASSSGLDNEQFF

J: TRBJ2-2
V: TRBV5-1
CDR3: CASSLGPRGRSNTGELFF

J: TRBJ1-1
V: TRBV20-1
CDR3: CRASGGSEAFF

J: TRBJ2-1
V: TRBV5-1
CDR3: CASSFRGGAREQFF

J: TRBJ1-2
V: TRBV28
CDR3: CASSLWLDRGDGYTF

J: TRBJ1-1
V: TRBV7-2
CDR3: CASSYQGKGTEAFF

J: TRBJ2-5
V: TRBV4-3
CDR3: CASSQTGGYQETQYF

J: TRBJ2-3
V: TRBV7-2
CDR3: CASSLRLAGTDTQYF

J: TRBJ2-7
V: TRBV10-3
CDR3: CAISEETVTYEQYF

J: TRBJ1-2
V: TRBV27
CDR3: CASSPTGGARGYTF

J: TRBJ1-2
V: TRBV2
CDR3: CASSGFGRDYGYTF

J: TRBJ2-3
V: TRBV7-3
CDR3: CASSPGGFKDTQYF

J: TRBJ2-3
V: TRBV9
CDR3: CASSGPFLGDYFYTQYF

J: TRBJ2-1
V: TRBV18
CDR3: CASSPRNSGGQYNEQFF

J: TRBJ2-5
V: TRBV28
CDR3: CASSLTGTGRETQYF

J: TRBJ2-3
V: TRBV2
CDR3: CASGGTGITDTQYF

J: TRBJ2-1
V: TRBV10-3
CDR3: CAISPSAPSSYNEQFF

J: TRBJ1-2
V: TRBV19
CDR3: CASSTDRAYGYTF

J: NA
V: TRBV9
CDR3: CASNRDGSSYEQYF

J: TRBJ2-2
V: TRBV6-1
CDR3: CASSADWDRANTGELFF

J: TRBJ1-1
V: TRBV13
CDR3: CASSQNPGQGVTEAFF

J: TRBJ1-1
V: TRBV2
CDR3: CASSVEGAIEAFF

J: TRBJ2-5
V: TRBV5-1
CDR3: CASSSIAGGETQYF

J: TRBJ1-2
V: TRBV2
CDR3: CASQAGFYGYTF

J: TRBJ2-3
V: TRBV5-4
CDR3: CASSREFADTQYF

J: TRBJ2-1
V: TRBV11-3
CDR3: CASSLEAGGIVEQFF

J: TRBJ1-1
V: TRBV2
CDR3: CASSEDARANTEAFF

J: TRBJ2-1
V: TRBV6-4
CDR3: CASSLTGQLYHEQFF

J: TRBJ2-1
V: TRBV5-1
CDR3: CASSGGGYNEQFF

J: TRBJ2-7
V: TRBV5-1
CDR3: CATKHGGLGGEIEQYF

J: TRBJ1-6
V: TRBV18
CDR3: CASSPWGGQGGHF

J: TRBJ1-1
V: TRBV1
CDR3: CTSSHCDFGGAEAFF

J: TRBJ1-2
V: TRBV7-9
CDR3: CASSQWTGSYGYTF

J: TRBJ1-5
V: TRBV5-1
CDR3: CASSLADPWTGTRAQPQHF

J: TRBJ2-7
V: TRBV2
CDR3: CASTHTPGQNSYEQYF

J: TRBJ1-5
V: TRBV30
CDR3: CAWSTRGTWQLQHF

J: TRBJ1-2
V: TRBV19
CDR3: CASSIDATGGVGYTF